The entry below gives a single TCR beta chain sequence along with its context. The antigen is undetermined. This CDR3 contains 15 residues. The V end lost 4 bases, the J end lost 3 bases, and 14 bases lay between the germline ends. Germline V gene data show CDR1 as MGHDK and CDR2 as SYGVNS. Unique molecular identifiers had been added to the TCR beta cDNA libraries. There were roughly 1 to 11 million T cells, and about 500,000 cDNA molecules came from them. TCRdb reanalysed the PCR reads using MiXCR and keeps one entry per CDR3 protein. The table shows hundreds of thousands of distinct CDR3 sequences, with roughly 27% occurring only once. The data were obtained in a study of post-analysis software for immune sequencing data. Findings of the study overall: In multiple sclerosis, normalized Chao1 diversity was significantly below that of controls. The study found TRBV5-6, TRBV5-1 and TRBV20-1 among about five TRBV segments more frequent in patients than controls. Strong same-batch co-clustering of samples appeared with F measure clustering.

This clonotype was obtained from a girl aged 5 to 17 with multiple sclerosis. The gene calls are TRBV25-1 and TRBJ2-3, with D possibly TRBD2 on 7 matching bases. The sample taken for sequencing was blood. DNA of the CDR3: TGTGCCAGCAGTGTCCCCGGGGGGCGGACAGATACGCAGTATTTT. Residues: CASSVPGGRTDTQYF.